These 12 T cell receptor beta chains share one sample of origin, sequenced in a study of blood T cells in healthy people across ages. PCR was performed a second time for roughly 7 to 12 cycles using a sample-barcoded 5' primer and a J-beta primer mix. TCRdb recomputed calls from the 5' RACE reads with MiXCR, one row per CDR3 protein. The sample lists a few hundred thousand distinct CDR3 sequences; approximately 51% were seen once. The sample comprised blood. These receptors were taken from a man aged 60 to 75 in good health.

V gene TRBV20-1 combines with J gene TRBJ2-3, with TRBD2 matching over 13 bases. The germline gives CDR1 DFQATT, CDR2 SNEGSKA (reference sequence). The junction had 7 bases not matched to a gene; V was cut back by 5 bases and J by 5 bases. The CDR3 is made up of 15 amino acids. The DNA for the CDR3 is TGCAGTGCTTCCGGACTAGCGGGAGTAGGAGATACGCAGTATTTT. It translates to CSASGLAGVGDTQYF.

The gene calls are TRBV5-6 and TRBJ2-3, with TRBD2 identical over 12 bases. Germline V lookup: CDR1 SGHDT, CDR2 YYEEEE. V trimming: 0 bases; J trimming: 5 bases; junction bases outside the gene matches: 4. CDR3 size: 16 residues. DNA for the CDR3: TGTGCCAGCAGCTTGGGGCTAGCGGGGGGGCAAGATACGCAGTATTTT. Translated, it gives CASSLGLAGGQDTQYF. Combining the CDR3 with reference TRBV5-6 and TRBJ2-3 gives the whole variable domain DAGVTQSPTHLIKTRGQQVTLRCSPKSGHDTVSWYQQALGQGPQFIFQYYEEEERQRGNFPDRFSGHQFPNYSSELNVNALLLGDSALYLCASSLGLAGGQDTQYFGPGTRLTVL.

The gene calls are TRBV6-5 and TRBJ1-2; 10 bases map to TRBD1. CDR1 and CDR2 (germline): MNHEY, SVGAGI. The CDR3 consists of 15 residues. V was clipped by 3 bases and J by 2 bases; unmatched bases: 3. The CDR3 region is CASSYSGQGNYGYTF. CDR3 in DNA: TGTGCCAGCAGTTATTCGGGACAGGGGAACTATGGCTACACCTTC.

The chain carries TRBV5-4 and TRBJ2-1; 8 bases align to TRBD2. The V gene end was trimmed by 6 bases and the J gene end by 10 bases; junction bases not matched to a gene: 6. There are 12 residues in the CDR3. Per the germline V gene, CDR1 is SGHNT and CDR2 is YYREEE (reference sequence). The CDR3 DNA reads TGTGCCAGCATCAAACGGGGGGGCGAGCAGTTCTTC. Translating gives CASIKRGGEQFF.

This chain joins TRBV14 and TRBJ2-1; the match to TRBD1 covers 10 bases. This CDR3 region has 16 residues. V shed 4 bases, J shed 3 bases, and the junction held 6 bases outside the gene matches. The germline CDR1 and CDR2 sequences are SGHDN and FVKESK. The DNA of the CDR3 is TGTGCCAGCAGCCTCGGGACAGGGGTGTTCTACAATGAGCAGTTCTTC. Its protein product is CASSLGTGVFYNEQFF.

The chain links TRBV5-6 to TRBJ2-7; D gene ambiguous. Germline values: CDR1 SGHDT, CDR2 YYEEEE. CDR3 length equals 13 residues. V was trimmed by 4 bases and J by 6 bases, leaving 14 bases between them. CDR3 bases: TGTGCCAGCAGCCTTCCTGCTGATCGCGAGCAGTACTTC. Its translation is CASSLPADREQYF.

The CDR3 loop reads CASSQDLGREYETQYF. DNA for the CDR3: TGCGCCAGCAGCCAAGATCTTGGAAGGGAATACGAGACCCAGTACTTC. The chain has TRBV4-1 and TRBJ2-5; D uncertain. Trimming left V 0 bases short and J 5 bases short, with 16 bases between. Germline CDR1 MGHRA, CDR2 YSYEKL. The CDR3 is 16 amino acids.

This clonotype was seen only a few times. V gene TRBV29-1 combines with J gene TRBJ2-3; D unresolved. This CDR3 is built from 12 residues. CDR1 and CDR2 from the germline V gene are SQVTM and ANQGSEA. Trimming stripped 1 base from V and 6 bases from J, with 8 bases between. In nucleotides, the CDR3 is TGCAGCGTTGAAGGTCAACCGGATACGCAGTATTTT. Translated: CSVEGQPDTQYF.

This clonotype occurred a few times. The genes are TRBV7-2 and TRBJ1-2, with D unresolved. The CDR3 has 13 amino acids. Trimming stripped 3 bases from V and 4 bases from J, with 9 bases between. CDR1 is SGHTA and CDR2 is FQGNSA in the germline V gene. This CDR3 reads CASSFGLSYGYTF. CDR3 DNA: TGTGCCAGCAGCTTCGGACTGAGCTATGGCTACACCTTC.

The rearrangement joins TRBV30 to TRBJ2-7, with TRBD1 matching 7 bases. The CDR3 consists of 12 residues. CDR1 GTSNPN and CDR2 SVGIG come from the germline V gene (reference sequence). Losses at the gene ends were 8 bases for V and 2 bases for J; bases not matched to a gene: 6. DNA of the CDR3: TGTGCCGGGGGACAGATAGCCTACGAGCAGTACTTC. Its translation: CAGGQIAYEQYF.

This rearrangement joins TRBV20-1 to TRBJ2-5; 8 bases fit TRBD2. Unmatched junction bases numbered 4, after V lost 4 bases and J lost 0 bases. Germline CDR1 DFQATT, CDR2 SNEGSKA (reference sequence). This CDR3 has 14 residues. The CDR3 here is CSAKTGGYQETQYF. The CDR3 region has the DNA TGCAGTGCTAAGACGGGAGGGTACCAAGAGACCCAGTACTTC.

This clonotype has more than one count but fewer than ten. V is TRBV18 and J is TRBJ1-5; the D gene is possibly TRBD1 (6 bases). Germline V gene data show CDR1 as KGHSH and CDR2 as LQKENI. This CDR3 spans 14 amino acids. Trimming removed 5 bases at V and 6 bases at J, with 14 bases between. CDR3 residues: CASSLAGAGQPQHF. The CDR3 DNA follows: TGTGCCAGCTCATTAGCGGGGGCAGGTCAGCCCCAGCATTTT.